A selection of T cell receptor beta chains follows, all from one sample in a study of neurological immune-mediated disorders. From the 5' RACE reads, TCRdb called clonotypes with MiXCR, one entry per CDR3 protein. The sample lists 120,000 or so distinct CDR3 sequences; 3% to 3.5% were seen once. What was sequenced was PBMCs. The receptors here all came from a woman between 25 and 40 years old with multiple sclerosis. Each CDR3 is given with its conserved first and last residue. Each record gives: J gene, clone size, D gene, V gene, CDR3 DNA, CDR3 protein. The D gene is left open where the match is weak. Clone sizes are given selectively: once, few, many, or a class where the clone is expanded.

>TRBJ1-1|many|NA|TRBV10-2
TGCGCCAGCAGTGAGGGAGACACTGAAGCTTTCTTT
CASSEGDTEAFF
>TRBJ1-1|many|TRBD1|TRBV5-1
TGCGCCAGCAGCGCCGCACTCCGGGACAGGAACACTGAAGCTTTCTTT
CASSAALRDRNTEAFF
>TRBJ2-5|NA|NA|TRBV6-5
TGTGCCAGCAGTTACTCTTCGACCGAAGAGACCCAGTACTTC
CASSYSSTEETQYF
>TRBJ2-2|medium-sized|NA|TRBV10-3
TGTGCCATCAGTAGGGGACTTAACACCGGGGAGCTGTTTTTT
CAISRGLNTGELFF
>TRBJ1-2|many|TRBD1|TRBV5-1
TGCGCCAGCAGCCAACGGACAGGGCGGTATGGCTACACCTTC
CASSQRTGRYGYTF
>TRBJ2-1|many|TRBD2|TRBV20-1
TGCAGTGCTCAAAAAGCGGGGCATGAGCAGTTCTTC
CSAQKAGHEQFF
>TRBJ1-4|many|NA|TRBV30
TGTGCCTGGAGTGATCGAGTTCGGGGTGAAAAACTGTTTTTT
CAWSDRVRGEKLFF
>TRBJ1-2|many|NA|TRBV5-1
TGCGCCAGCGGGGAGTCTAACTATGGCTACACCTTC
CASGESNYGYTF
>TRBJ2-3|many|NA|TRBV4-3
TGCGCCAGCAGCCAAGATTGGCGGGATACGCAGTATTTT
CASSQDWRDTQYF
>TRBJ1-1|many|NA|TRBV6-5
TGTGCCAGCAGTTACGGACGACCCCAAAACACTGAAGCTTTCTTT
CASSYGRPQNTEAFF
>TRBJ2-7|few|NA|TRBV7-6
TGTGCCAGCAGCTTAGAGATCAGGGACGAGCAGTACTTC
CASSLEIRDEQYF
>TRBJ2-7|many|TRBD1|TRBV10-3
TGTGCCATCAGTGAGTCGGGACAGGGCTACGAGCAGTACTTC
CAISESGQGYEQYF
>TRBJ2-7|many|NA|TRBV7-7
TGTGCCAGCAGATGGGATATCGGCTACGAGCAGTACTTC
CASRWDIGYEQYF
>TRBJ2-4|many|TRBD1|TRBV7-9
TGTGCCAGCAGCTTAATGAGGGACAGCCTAAACATTCAGTACTTC
CASSLMRDSLNIQYF
>TRBJ2-5|many|NA|TRBV3-1
TGTGCCAGCAGCCAAGGAGTGGGGGGGCCGGAGACCCAGTACTTC
CASSQGVGGPETQYF
>TRBJ2-7|few|NA|TRBV7-9
TGTGCCAGCTTCTCCGGGACTCCCTACTACGAGCAGTACTTC
CASFSGTPYYEQYF
>TRBJ1-5|many|NA|TRBV6-5
TGTGCCAGCAGAAGATATAGCAATCAGCCCCAGCATTTT
CASRRYSNQPQHF
>TRBJ1-5|many|TRBD1|TRBV27
TGTGCCAGCAGCGAACAGGGGTTGGGCAATCAGCCCCAGCATTTT
CASSEQGLGNQPQHF
>TRBJ2-5|many|NA|TRBV20-1
TGCAGTGCTAGAGATATAAGTTCGCCTAGCCGAAAAGAGACCCAGTACTTC
CSARDISSPSRKETQYF
>TRBJ2-7|many|NA|TRBV6-5
TGTGCCAGCAGTGGGGGGGACAGTCTCTACGAGCAGTACTTC
CASSGGDSLYEQYF